This T cell receptor beta chain derives from a study of vaccination and CD4 T cells after COVID-19. With the Oncomine TCR Beta short-read assay, DNA from cultured CD4+ T cells was sequenced. One entry per CDR3 protein, called by TCRdb with MiXCR from the PCR reads. Of approximately 15,000 distinct CDR3 sequences listed, 53% are singletons. The CDR3 extends over 15 amino acids. Trimming took off 3 bases at V and 7 bases at J, with 18 bases between the two ends. Germline assignment: CDR1 LNHDA and CDR2 SQIVND (reference sequence). Documented treatment: roughly 10-day PBMC culture with coronavirus spike peptide pools or control peptides (ViraFEST assay). This clonotype has more than one count but fewer than ten. Antigen unknown.

V and J are TRBV19 and TRBJ1-1; possibly TRBD1 for D (5 bases). This sequence originates from a human donor who had recovered from COVID-19. The sequencing input was CD4+ T cells from blood, cultured in vitro. CDR3 in DNA: TGTGCCAGTAGTATTTGGATGGGGCACACGAGTGAAGCTTTCTTT. It is translated as CASSIWMGHTSEAFF.